Below, 17 T cell receptor beta chains from the same sample are listed, as sequenced in a study of control samples from healthy donors and cancer patients. Using immunoSEQ multiplex PCR, the repertoire was profiled, and TCRdb retains in-frame clones only, with some absent. The data hold approximately 50,000 clones, with 70% to 90% observed a single time. Material: PBMCs. The source is an older woman with lung cancer.

As for this clone: A read error is possible here, since a much larger clone lies one base away. The CDR3 coding sequence is TGTGCCAATCGATGGGACCTCTCTCTCCTGGGGGAGCAGTACTTC. It specifies CANRWDLSLLGEQYF. The J gene is TRBJ2-7, the V gene TRBV19; D may correspond to TRBD1 or TRBD2 (5 bases each). The CDR3 covers 15 residues. CDR1 and CDR2 from the germline V gene are LNHDA and SQIVND (reference sequence). The V gene lost 10 bases and the J gene lost 7 bases, with 26 bases spanning the gap.

The V and J genes are TRBV6-6 and TRBJ1-3; D not resolved. Trimming stripped 6 bases from V and 4 bases from J, with 19 bases between. Germline V CDR1 and CDR2: MNHNY, SVGAGI (reference sequence). The CDR3 loop spans 16 amino acids. Here the CDR3 reads CASREYNSLAGNTIYF. CDR3 coding DNA: TGTGCCAGCAGAGAGTACAACAGTTTAGCCGGAAACACCATATATTTT.

This chain joins TRBV11-2 and TRBJ1-2; possibly TRBD1 for D (5 bases). The CDR3 covers 14 residues. Per germline, CDR1 SGHAT and CDR2 FQNNGV. Trimming pared 0 bases from V and 4 bases from J, leaving 9 bases between. CDR3 protein: CASSLEGGAYGYTF. The CDR3 DNA reads TGTGCCAGCAGCTTAGAGGGAGGGGCCTATGGCTACACCTTC. Full variable domain (outside the CDR3, taken from reference TRBV11-2 and TRBJ1-2): EAGVAQSPRYKIIEKRQSVAFWCNPISGHATLYWYQQILGQGPKLLIQFQNNGVVDDSQLPKDRFSAERLKGVDSTLKIQPAKLEDSAVYLCASSLEGGAYGYTFGSGTRLTVV.

The V gene is TRBV6-4, the J gene TRBJ2-7; D is uncertain. In germline, CDR1 is MRHNA, CDR2 SNTAGT. Between the trimmed V and J ends, which lost 2 bases and 0 bases, there was a span of 14 bases. The CDR3 covers 16 residues. The CDR3 coding sequence is TGTGCCAGCAGTGACGAAAGACCCCTGAGCTCCTACGAGCAGTACTTC. The encoded protein is CASSDERPLSSYEQYF.

This chain links TRBV5-6 with TRBJ1-5; no firm D call. In germline, CDR1 is SGHDT, CDR2 YYEEEE. V dropped 0 bases and J dropped 7 bases, with 11 bases sitting between them. The CDR3 runs 14 residues. As DNA, the CDR3 is TGTGCCAGCAGCTTGGGATGGAAAGAACAGCCCCAGCATTTT. It is translated as CASSLGWKEQPQHF.

The chain links TRBV7-3 to TRBJ2-2; 14 bases map to TRBD2. Trimming removed 5 bases from V and 8 bases from J; junction bases left unmatched: 4. The CDR3 length is 15 residues. The germline CDR1 and CDR2 sequences are SGHTA and FQGTGA. The CDR3 coding sequence is TGTGCCAGCAGCCTTGGGACTAGCGGGAGAGGGGAGCTGTTTTTT. This encodes CASSLGTSGRGELFF.

The CDR3 region is CASSITGTGAAPLHF. The CDR3 bases are TGTGCCAGCAGCATAACCGGGACAGGGGCCGCGCCCCTCCACTTT. The rearrangement uses TRBV7-8 and TRBJ1-6; TRBD1 matches 10 bases. In germline, CDR1 is SGHVS, CDR2 FQNEAQ. The CDR3 contains 15 residues. With V trimmed by 5 bases and J by 13 bases, 11 bases remained unmatched.

As for this clone: An end of the junction differs from the germline gene, which may be a read error. This chain uses TRBV3-1 (or the pseudogene TRBV3-2) with TRBJ1-1; D possibly corresponds to TRBD1 (5 bases). The CDR3 loop spans 13 amino acids. Germline CDR1 is LGHDT and CDR2 is YNNKEL (reference sequence). Here the CDR3 reads CASTLDIGLYPIF. As DNA, the CDR3 is TGTGCCAGCACCCTGGACATAGGGCTCTACCCAATTTTT.

The chain joins TRBV30 to TRBJ1-4; no reliable D call. V was shortened by 2 bases and J by 9 bases, with 19 bases between the two germline ends. Germline V gives CDR1 GTSNPN, CDR2 SVGIG (reference sequence). The CDR3 contains 15 residues. The CDR3 reads CAWSHLGARSQKLFF. In DNA form, the CDR3 reads TGTGCCTGGAGTCACTTGGGAGCTCGCTCCCAAAAACTGTTTTTT. Complete variable domain (other parts from reference TRBV30 and TRBJ1-4): SQTIHQWPATLVQPVGSPLSLECTVEGTSNPNLYWYRQAAGRGLQLLFYSVGIGQISSEVPQNLSASRPQDRQFILSSKKLLLSDSGFYLCAWSHLGARSQKLFFGSGTQLSVL.

The genes are TRBV11-3 and TRBJ1-3; D remains ambiguous. CDR1 and CDR2 from the germline V gene are SGHNT and YENEEA. This CDR3 has 13 residues. V was pared by 4 bases and J by 0 bases, with 4 bases between. The CDR3 nucleotides read TGTGCCAGCAGCTGGGACTCTGGAAACACCATATATTTT. Encoded protein: CASSWDSGNTIYF.

Only a few counts were recorded for this clone. The chain recombines TRBV3-1 (or the pseudogene TRBV3-2) with TRBJ1-1; no definite D call. The V gene's germline CDR1 is LGHDT and CDR2 YNNKEL (reference sequence). V lost 3 bases to trimming and J lost 1 base, with 12 bases between them. The CDR3 runs to 15 residues. CDR3 nucleotides: TGTGCCAGCAGCCACTACTCAGTTGCGAACACTGAAGCTTTCTTT. Its protein product is CASSHYSVANTEAFF.

This clone was observed a single time. This chain links TRBV7-3 with TRBJ2-1, with D maybe TRBD2 (6 bases). The CDR3 is 18 amino acids. Trimming left V 4 bases short and J 2 bases short, with 21 bases between. Per the germline V gene, CDR1 is SGHTA and CDR2 is FQGTGA. The CDR3 is CASSSPMVAGPPYNEQFF. The CDR3 nucleotides are TGTGCCAGCAGCTCCCCGATGGTGGCGGGACCCCCCTACAATGAGCAGTTCTTC. Combining the CDR3 with reference TRBV7-3 and TRBJ2-1 gives the whole variable domain GAGVSQTPSNKVTEKGKYVELRCDPISGHTALYWYRQSLGQGPEFLIYFQGTGAADDSGLPNDRFFAVRPEGSVSTLKIQRTERGDSAVYLCASSSPMVAGPPYNEQFFGPGTRLTVL.

This chain joins TRBV3-1 (or the pseudogene TRBV3-2) and TRBJ1-2; D may be TRBD1 (6 bases). This CDR3 is 15 amino acids long. V lost 3 bases to trimming and J lost 2 bases, with 13 bases between them. Germline V gene sequence: CDR1 LGHDT, CDR2 YNNKEL (reference sequence). The CDR3, as DNA: TGTGCCAGCAGCCACGAGGGGGTCTTCAACTATGGCTACACCTTC. Its translation is CASSHEGVFNYGYTF.

The CDR3 nucleotides are TGTGCCAGCAGTTTGGGCAGGGGAGCGACCCAGTACTTC. This codes for CASSLGRGATQYF. The rearrangement uses TRBV12-3 or TRBV12-4 and TRBJ2-5; maybe TRBD1 (6 bases). Deletions cut 3 bases from V and 7 bases from J, with 12 bases between. The CDR3 runs to 13 residues.

The chain carries TRBV5-1 and TRBJ2-1; possible D gene TRBD2, 5 bases. The CDR3 contains 15 residues. V lost 0 bases, J lost 5 bases, and 12 bases lay in between. CDR1 and CDR2 (germline): SGHRS, YFSETQ. CDR3 amino acids: CASSLVLAGHNEQFF. CDR3 DNA sequence: TGCGCCAGCAGCTTGGTCCTAGCCGGTCACAATGAGCAGTTCTTC.

This chain links TRBV6-5 with TRBJ1-1; unclear D gene. Trimming removed 5 bases at V and 0 bases at J, with 10 bases between. Per the germline V gene, CDR1 is MNHEY and CDR2 is SVGAGI. The CDR3 spans 14 residues. The CDR3 bases are TGTGCCAGCAGTCTATTGGGTTTGAACACTGAAGCTTTCTTT. Protein product: CASSLLGLNTEAFF.

This clone was observed once. The chain links TRBV7-9 to TRBJ2-5; 14 nucleotides align to TRBD2. Per the germline V gene, CDR1 is SEHNR and CDR2 is FQNEAQ (reference sequence). The CDR3 consists of 18 residues. The junction had 10 bases not matched to a gene; V was cut back by 2 bases and J by 5 bases. The CDR3 reads CASSLRFGTSGRGETQYF. CDR3 DNA sequence: TGTGCCAGCAGCTTAAGGTTTGGGACTAGCGGGAGAGGGGAGACCCAGTACTTC. Supplemented by reference TRBV7-9 and TRBJ2-5, the full variable domain reads DTGVSQNPRHKITKRGQNVTFRCDPISEHNRLYWYRQTLGQGPEFLTYFQNEAQLEKSRLLSDRFSAERPKGSFSTLEIQRTEQGDSAMYLCASSLRFGTSGRGETQYFGPGTRLLVL.